These 3 T cell receptor beta chains share one sample of origin, sequenced in a study of vaccination effects on CD4 cells after COVID-19. Produced via immunoSEQ multiplex PCR; TCRdb's table is partial and in-frame only. Seen here are about 19,000 clones, about 70% observed once, and the top ten hold about 16%. The antigens for these receptors are not known. Antigen-specific CD4+ T cell clonotypes were called by their expansion after viral peptide-pool culture in ViraFEST. Investigators separated out CD4+ T cells once about eleven days of culture had passed. The sample here was CD4+ T cells from PBMCs cultured with HCoV-229E spike peptides, taken before COVID-19 vaccination. The receptors here all came from a human donor who received a COVID-19 vaccine.

The sample holds one count of this clone. V usage is TRBV2 and J usage is TRBJ2-1, with 16 nucleotides matching TRBD2. J lost 9 bases, V lost 10 bases, and 9 bases had no gene match. The CDR3 covers 15 residues. CDR1 and CDR2 (germline): SNHLY, FYNNEI. CDR3 DNA sequence: TGTGCCACCGTGGGACTAGCGGGGGGGATAGGTGAGCAGTTCTTC. Translation: CATVGLAGGIGEQFF.

Of note for this clone: The junction does not match germline at one end; this may be a read error. V usage is TRBV24-1 and J usage is TRBJ2-3; 7 nucleotides align to TRBD2. The CDR3 runs to 16 residues. CDR1 is KGHDR, CDR2 SFDVKD, per germline. Here the CDR3 DNA reads TGTGCCACCAGTGATTTCGCTAGCGGAGGTACAGGTACGCAGTATTTT. Translated, it gives CATSDFASGGTGTQYF.

The chain joins TRBV21-1 to TRBJ2-2. TRBV21-1 is a pseudogene. The CDR3 contains 17 residues. The CDR3, as DNA: TGTGCCAGCAGCAAAACAGAAGCAGGGACCCACACCGGGGAGCTGTTTTTT. It codes for CASSKTEAGTHTGELFF.